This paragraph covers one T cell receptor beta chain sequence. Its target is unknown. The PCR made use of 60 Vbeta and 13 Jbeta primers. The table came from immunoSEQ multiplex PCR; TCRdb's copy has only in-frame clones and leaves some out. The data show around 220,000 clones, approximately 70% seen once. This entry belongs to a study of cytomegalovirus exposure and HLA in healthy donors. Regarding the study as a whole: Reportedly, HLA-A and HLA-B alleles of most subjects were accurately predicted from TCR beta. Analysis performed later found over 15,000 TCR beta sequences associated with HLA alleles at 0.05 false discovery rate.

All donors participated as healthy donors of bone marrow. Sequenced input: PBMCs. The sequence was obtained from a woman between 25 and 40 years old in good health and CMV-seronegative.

The DNA for the CDR3 is TGTGCCAGCAAGCAGGATGGAAACACCATATATTTT. Amino acid sequence: CASKQDGNTIYF. The chain couples TRBV6-1 to TRBJ1-3; D is ambiguous. CDR3 length: 12 amino acids. The V and J ends lost 7 bases and 3 bases respectively, with 7 bases between them. Germline CDR1 MNHNS, CDR2 SASEGT.